Shown below are 23 T cell receptor beta chains from a single sample sequenced in a study of CD8+CD57+ T cells in acquired aplastic anemia. The study profiled TCR beta VDJ and CDR3 using genomic DNA as template. Each CDR3 protein gets one entry after TCRdb re-called the reads with MiXCR. The sample has approximately 130,000 distinct CDR3 sequences, around two fifths seen once; the top ten hold 8.4%. The specimen was sorted CD4+, CD8+, or CD8+CD57+ T cells (not recorded which) from PBMCs. The receptors derive from a human donor in good health, serving as a control.

In its sample, this clonotype was seen many times. This chain uses TRBV4-1 with TRBJ1-5; a possible D gene is TRBD1 (6 bases). The V end lost 1 base, the J end lost 7 bases, and 11 bases lay between the germline ends. The germline V gene encodes CDR1 MGHRA and CDR2 YSYEKL. The CDR3 covers 14 residues. Here the CDR3 reads CASSQVGGGQPQHF. The CDR3 bases are TGCGCCAGCAGCCAAGTTGGGGGCGGGCAGCCCCAGCATTTT.

The table lists this clonotype with many counts. The V call is TRBV7-2, the J call TRBJ1-3, with TRBD1 matching over 7 bases. The V and J ends lost 0 bases and 4 bases, in that order; junction bases with no gene match: 6. This CDR3 has 16 amino acids. CDR1 is SGHTA, CDR2 FQGNSA, per germline. This CDR3 reads CASSLARGGLGNTIYF. DNA for the CDR3: TGTGCCAGCAGCTTAGCGAGAGGGGGCCTCGGAAACACCATATATTTT.

The rearrangement uses TRBV7-7 and TRBJ2-3; 13 nucleotides line up with TRBD2. CDR3 length equals 17 residues. Germline V lookup: CDR1 SSHAT, CDR2 FNYEAQ (reference sequence). After removal of 5 bases from V and 4 bases from J, the junction contained 9 bases not matched to a gene. CDR3 loop: CASSPRRLAGGADTQYF. For the CDR3, the DNA is TGTGCCAGCAGCCCCAGAAGACTAGCGGGAGGCGCAGATACGCAGTATTTT.

The V and J genes are TRBV2 and TRBJ1-5; tentative D call: TRBD1 (5 bases). The CDR3 has 16 residues. Deletions cut 9 bases from V and 5 bases from J, with 23 bases between. Germline CDR1 reads SNHLY; CDR2 reads FYNNEI. In nucleotides, the CDR3 is TGTGCCAGTACCCTAGGGTCTGGGACGGGTTATCAGCCCCAGCATTTT. Its translation: CASTLGSGTGYQPQHF.

The rearrangement links TRBV20-1 to TRBJ2-7; the D call may be TRBD1 or TRBD2 (7 bases each). V gave up 2 bases and J gave up 3 bases, with 20 bases separating them. Germline CDR1 DFQATT, CDR2 SNEGSKA (reference sequence). The CDR3 length is 16 residues. CDR3 nucleotide sequence: TGCAGTGCTAGAAATGACAGGGACTACTTTCTCTACGAGCAGTACTTC. Translated, it gives CSARNDRDYFLYEQYF.

This clonotype was detected ten times or more. J is TRBJ2-5 and V is TRBV5-1; no clear D. V shed 3 bases and J shed 0 bases, with 9 bases lying between them. CDR3 length: 14 amino acids. Germline CDR1 is SGHRS and CDR2 is YFSETQ. The CDR3 sequence is CASSSGSNQETQYF. The CDR3 coding sequence is TGCGCCAGCAGCTCCGGCTCGAACCAAGAGACCCAGTACTTC. The whole variable domain, remainder taken from reference TRBV5-1 and TRBJ2-5, is KAGVTQTPRYLIKTRGQQVTLSCSPISGHRSVSWYQQTPGQGLQFLFEYFSETQRNKGNFPGRFSGRQFSNSRSEMNVSTLELGDSALYLCASSSGSNQETQYFGPGTRLLVL.

This clonotype was detected many times. The chain combines TRBV12-3 or TRBV12-4 with TRBJ2-7; D is ambiguous. The CDR3 is 13 residues long. V was cut by 2 bases and J by 5 bases, with 10 bases left in between. The CDR3 is CASSLSTRDEQYF. The CDR3 coding sequence is TGTGCCAGCAGTTTATCCACACGAGACGAGCAGTACTTC.

This clonotype was found many times. CDR3 amino acids: CASSLGGRQFF. The CDR3 DNA reads TGTGCCAGTAGTTTAGGGGGAAGGCAGTTCTTC. This chain uses TRBV19 with TRBJ2-1, with D tentatively TRBD1 (6 bases). V lost 5 bases and J 12 bases, leaving 11 bases between the germline ends. This CDR3 spans 11 amino acids. Germline CDR1 LNHDA, CDR2 SQIVND (reference sequence).

Turning to this clonotype: A single base separates this from a much larger clone, so it may be a read error. The V and J genes are TRBV2 and TRBJ1-2; D is unclear. The germline V and J ends were trimmed by 2 bases and 4 bases, with 2 bases remaining between them. The CDR3 runs to 11 residues. Germline CDR1 SNHLY, CDR2 FYNNEI. The chain's CDR3 is CASSESYGYTF. CDR3 DNA: TGTGCCAGCAGTGAAAGCTATGGCTACACCTTC.

This clonotype came up many times. This sequence joins TRBV9 and TRBJ2-1; unclear D gene. In germline, CDR1 is SGDLS, CDR2 YYNGEE. This CDR3 region has 13 residues. With 0 bases removed from V and 10 bases from J, the gap between germline ends came to 11 bases. The CDR3, as DNA: TGTGCCAGCAGCGTAGGGGCGTCTTTAGAGCAGTTCTTC. Its translation: CASSVGASLEQFF. The variable domain in full, completed from reference TRBV9 and TRBJ2-1, reads DSGVTQTPKHLITATGQRVTLRCSPRSGDLSVYWYQQSLDQGLQFLIQYYNGEERAKGNILERFSAQQFPDLHSELNLSSLELGDSALYFCASSVGASLEQFFGPGTRLTVL.

This clonotype was detected ten times or more. The chain combines TRBV6-2 or TRBV6-3 with TRBJ1-1; TRBD1 agrees at 7 bases. Germline CDR1 reads MNHEY; CDR2 reads SVGEGT. Trimming at V came to 4 bases and at J to 7 bases, leaving 9 bases not matched to a gene. This CDR3 spans 14 amino acids. The CDR3 spells CASSWVGRDSEAFF. CDR3 coding DNA: TGTGCCAGCAGTTGGGTCGGCCGGGACAGTGAAGCTTTCTTT.

V usage is TRBV29-1 and J usage is TRBJ2-7; maybe TRBD1 (7 bases). The V end was cut by 5 bases, the J end by 2 bases, with 13 bases between. CDR3 length equals 13 residues. Germline CDR1 and CDR2: SQVTM and ANQGSEA. The CDR3 loop reads CSVRGTEPYEQYF. The DNA for the CDR3 is TGCAGCGTTCGGGGGACAGAGCCCTACGAGCAGTACTTC.

Concerning this clonotype itself: The CDR3 end shows no conserved phenylalanine or tryptophan, and so a read error is likely. No DNA is shown, since the ends of the CDR3 on it are uncertain; the CDR3 is the one TCRdb lists. The chain is built from TRBV20-1 and TRBJ1-4. Looked up from germline, CDR1 is DFQATT and CDR2 is SNEGSKA (reference sequence). From its first to its last residue, the CDR3 has 12 amino acids. CDR3 sequence: CSVRVVNEKLLL.

The rearrangement joins TRBV25-1 to TRBJ1-5; D is possibly TRBD1 (6 bases). This CDR3 has 17 residues. Germline CDR1 MGHDK, CDR2 SYGVNS. V gave up 3 bases and J gave up 7 bases, with 22 bases separating them. The CDR3 sequence: CASSEPPGGTPDQPQHF. Here the CDR3 DNA reads TGTGCCAGCAGTGAGCCACCCGGCGGGACACCGGACCAGCCCCAGCATTTT.

This clonotype has a count of ten or more. This sequence joins TRBV7-2 and TRBJ2-3; D ambiguous. Trimming left V 3 bases short and J 7 bases short, with 14 bases between. This CDR3 contains 14 residues. Germline CDR1 SGHTA, CDR2 FQGNSA. The CDR3: CASSFSRLINTQYF. The CDR3 nucleotides read TGTGCCAGCAGCTTTTCTAGATTGATAAATACGCAGTATTTT.

V is TRBV15 and J is TRBJ2-7; D possibly corresponds to TRBD2 (6 bases). Germline V gene data show CDR1 as LNHNV and CDR2 as YYDKDF (reference sequence). The CDR3 covers 15 residues. Trimming stripped 3 bases from V and 5 bases from J, with 17 bases between. In DNA form, the CDR3 reads TGTGCCACCAGCAGGGGTCCCGGGAGTGGAGACGAGCAGTACTTC. Protein sequence: CATSRGPGSGDEQYF.

Regarding this clonotype: A read error may explain this, as a much larger clone is one base away. The chain couples TRBV10-3 to TRBJ1-2; possibly TRBD1 for D (5 bases). V was shortened by 3 bases and J by 5 bases, with 16 bases between the two germline ends. This CDR3 region has 15 residues. CDR1 ENHRY and CDR2 SYGVKD come from the germline V gene. CDR3 loop: CAISERAGPSYGYTF. The CDR3 DNA reads TGTGCCATCAGTGAACGGGCAGGGCCAAGTTATGGCTACACCTTC.

The gene calls are TRBV20-1 and TRBJ1-2; D possibly corresponds to TRBD1 (6 bases). Looked up from germline, CDR1 is DFQATT and CDR2 is SNEGSKA (reference sequence). Trimming left V 4 bases short and J 6 bases short, with 12 bases between. This CDR3 is 12 amino acids long. The CDR3 sequence is CSANTGLDGYTF. Here the CDR3 DNA reads TGCAGTGCTAATACAGGGTTAGATGGCTACACCTTC.

This clonotype showed up many times. The chain uses TRBV7-8 and TRBJ2-1; TRBD2 agrees at 10 bases. The V segment lost 1 base and the J segment 4 bases; nucleotides outside the gene matches: 4. CDR3 length: 16 amino acids. Germline V gene lookup returns CDR1 SGHVS and CDR2 FQNEAQ. CDR3 DNA: TGTGCCAGCAGCTTAGTGATAGCGGGAGGATACAATGAGCAGTTCTTC. Translating it yields CASSLVIAGGYNEQFF.

The genes are TRBV27 and TRBJ2-5; D uncertain. In germline, CDR1 is MNHEY, CDR2 SMNVEV (reference sequence). This CDR3 has 13 amino acids. V dropped 6 bases and J dropped 7 bases, with 15 bases sitting between them. The CDR3 nucleotides are TGTGCCAGCAGACGTCCGTTGGATGGGACCCAGTACTTC. Translation: CASRRPLDGTQYF.

The gene calls are TRBV30 and TRBJ2-1; D perhaps matches TRBD1 (5 bases). The V gene lost 5 bases and the J gene lost 8 bases, with 13 bases spanning the gap. Germline CDR1 and CDR2: GTSNPN and SVGIG (reference sequence). This CDR3 region has 12 residues. The CDR3 DNA reads TGTGCCTGGGGGGCTGAGTGGGATGAGCAGTTCTTC. Protein sequence: CAWGAEWDEQFF.

A few counts support this clonotype. The chain combines TRBV18 with TRBJ1-1; no reliable D call. V was shortened by 2 bases and J by 0 bases, with 4 bases between the two germline ends. The CDR3 covers 13 residues. CDR1 and CDR2 from the germline V gene are KGHSH and LQKENI. Written as DNA, the CDR3 is TGTGCCAGCTCACCAGGGCTGAACACTGAAGCTTTCTTT. Protein sequence: CASSPGLNTEAFF.

The table lists this clonotype with many counts. The rearrangement joins TRBV5-1 to TRBJ2-6, with TRBD2 matching over 9 bases. J was trimmed by 0 bases and V by 3 bases; bases with no gene match: 4. The CDR3 has 17 residues. CDR1 is SGHRS and CDR2 is YFSETQ in the germline V gene. CDR3 sequence reads: CASSSSGEYSGANVLTF. CDR3 in DNA: TGCGCCAGCAGCTCTAGCGGGGAATACTCTGGGGCCAACGTCCTGACTTTC. The full variable domain, rest sourced from reference TRBV5-1 and TRBJ2-6, is KAGVTQTPRYLIKTRGQQVTLSCSPISGHRSVSWYQQTPGQGLQFLFEYFSETQRNKGNFPGRFSGRQFSNSRSEMNVSTLELGDSALYLCASSSSGEYSGANVLTFGAGSRLTVL.